Below, one T cell receptor (beta chain) is given with its context. The antigen it recognizes is unknown. Base qualities are not recorded, but no much larger clone differs from it by a single base. This sample is part of a study of shared clonotypes between healthy human individuals (dated by TCRdb to about 2020). For the study in its entirety: The cohort included a few men and two women between 18 and 49 years of age. For each donor, CD4 naive and CD4 memory were each given three plates, CD8 naive was given two plates, and CD8 memory was given one plate. To estimate repertoire size and how much clonotype sharing occurs between individuals, the study deeply sequenced the blood TCR repertoires of a handful of healthy adults. To increase sequencing depth and limit assay-specific biases, different laboratories used diverse techniques to prepare libraries and sequence TCR repertoires. Between about 0.8 and 9 billion PBMCs per donor were obtained by leukapheresis.

Using the deep immunoSEQ assay, multiplex PCR amplified TCR CDR3 regions from genomic DNA. Genomic DNA extracted from each cell subset was distributed evenly over all wells of several immunoSEQ 96-well plates, and each plate served as one replicate. Each replicate PCR for sorted subsets received approximately 220 ng genomic DNA, equal to tens of thousands of T cell genomes. Purified libraries were quantified with a Qubit 3.0 fluorometer, sized on a Bioanalyzer 2100, and re-quantified with the KAPA Library Quantification kit. Every immunoSEQ 96-well plate was sequenced on a dedicated single-read 150-cycle Illumina NextSeq 550 flow cell. Regarding the original processing steps: Because the immunoSEQ output held only junctional sequences and lacked quality scores, the filtering could not match the filtering applied to full-length reads. To assign V/J genes and CDR3, sequences were annotated using PyIR, a Python wrapper for IgBLAST v1.9, with IMGT germline references. Reads with weak V/J assignments (E-value above 1e-6), missing CDR3, stop codons, out-of-frame junctions, or ambiguous translated residues were removed. V3J clonotypes were defined as sequences sharing the same inferred V gene, J gene, and CDR3 amino acid sequence. To compute the percentage overlap between repertoires, the number of shared unique clonotypes was divided by the size of the smaller repertoire. Three approaches were used to assess repertoire richness: RTK rarefaction, the Chao1 estimator, and Recon v2.1 estimates of unobserved clonotypes. OLGA was used to compute generation probabilities for all TCRbeta clonotypes that the gDNA method yielded from a few donors. TCRdb limited this immuneACCESS table to in-frame rearrangements with V and J called. A share of clones is missing; checked studies link under half to unresolved V genes, and the rest is unexplained. D and trimming were read from the DNA, whereas the V and J calls and clone size are those reported in that table. Here the sample has about 2,500,000 clones; around 90% occur a single time. Clones ranked in the top ten supply about 0.13% of the sample.

Healthy HIV-negative adults with no recently reported acute infections or vaccinations were included as donors. All donors were Caucasian adults living in Nashville, Tennessee, USA. CD4+ T cells were enriched through magnetic negative selection, after which naive cells were positively selected on CD45RA and the remaining negative fraction served as the memory subset. Blood was obtained by leukapheresis, after which PBMCs were separated by Ficoll-Histopaque density gradient centrifugation and cryopreserved in liquid nitrogen vapor phase. Purity and quantity of every magnetically sorted T cell population were checked by analytical flow cytometry. From each sorted fraction, genomic DNA was isolated and quantified by UV absorbance on a Nanodrop 2000c. What the study reported, not specific to this receptor: Compared with non-shared clonotypes, clonotypes shared by all four sorted-subset donors had higher generation probabilities. Larger estimated clonotype richness was generally found for naive subsets than for memory subsets. Sampling was limited to blood, and TCR repertoires in tissue likely differ from TCR repertoires in blood. When a handful of donors were compared, the shared fraction of clonotypes was 5% to 6.5% for naive CD4, over 3% for naive CD8, 2.3% for memory CD4, and less than 0.45% for memory CD8. Pairwise subsampling led to the expectation that sequencing depth would affect the degree of clonotype sharing among donors. Incomplete sequencing was indicated by rarefaction of sorted-subset datasets, despite the large sequencing depth. Because the study included a small number of donors, the genetic and exposure-history diversity represented was limited.

The sequencing input was naive CD4+ T cells sorted from blood. The cell subset or site label, read with the paper, signifies: CD45RA+ positively selected. This clonotype originated in a man in his late teens or twenties in good health.

The base sequence is TGTGCCAGCTCATCTTTGGACGACAATGAGCAGTTCTTC. Its translation reads: CASSSLDDNEQFF. The sequence is built from TRBV18 and TRBJ2-1; the D gene lacks a confident call. V is cut by 5 bases and J by 5 bases, and the space between the germline ends is 10 bases. The cysteine opens and the phenylalanine closes a CDR3 of 13 amino acids. The sequence is cut down to CDR3 DNA, 39 bases in frame from base 1. For CDR1 and CDR2, the germline V gene lists KGHSH and LQKENI. Reference TRBV18 and TRBJ2-1 proteins supply the regions before and after the CDR3; the full variable domain is: NAGVMQNPRHLVRRRGQEARLRCSPMKGHSHVYWYRQLPEEGLKFMVYLQKENIIDESGMPKERFSAEFPKEGPSILRIQQVVRGDSAAYFCASSSLDDNEQFFGPGTRLTVL.